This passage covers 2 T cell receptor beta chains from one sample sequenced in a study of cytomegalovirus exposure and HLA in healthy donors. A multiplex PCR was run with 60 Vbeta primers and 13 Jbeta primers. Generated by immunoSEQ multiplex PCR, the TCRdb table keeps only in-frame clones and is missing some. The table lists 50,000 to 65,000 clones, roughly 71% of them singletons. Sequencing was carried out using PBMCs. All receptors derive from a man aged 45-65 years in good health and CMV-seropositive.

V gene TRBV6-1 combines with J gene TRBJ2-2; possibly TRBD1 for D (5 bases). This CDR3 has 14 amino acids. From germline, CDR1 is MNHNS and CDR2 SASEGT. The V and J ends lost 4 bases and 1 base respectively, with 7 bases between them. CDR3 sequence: CASSAQVNTGELFF. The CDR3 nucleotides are TGTGCCAGCAGTGCACAGGTGAACACCGGGGAGCTGTTTTTT.

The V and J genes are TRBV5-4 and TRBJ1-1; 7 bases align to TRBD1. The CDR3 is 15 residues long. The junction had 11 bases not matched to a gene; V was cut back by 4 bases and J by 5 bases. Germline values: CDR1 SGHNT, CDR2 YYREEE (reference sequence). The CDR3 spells CASSPQTGQGTEAFF. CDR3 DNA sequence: TGTGCCAGCAGCCCCCAGACAGGGCAAGGGACTGAAGCTTTCTTT.